The rows below give T cell receptor beta chains drawn from one sample of a study of T cell responses to AZD1222 COVID-19 vaccine. Repertoires were generated with immunoSEQ multiplex PCR, while TCRdb's copy carries only in-frame clones and drops some. The sample holds over 150,000 clones, 85% to 90% seen once. Sequenced material: peripheral blood, taken 28 days after the second AZD1222 dose. These receptors all stem from an adult who received the AZD1222 COVID-19 vaccine. CDR3s include the opening cysteine and the closing phenylalanine or tryptophan. Each record gives: J gene, V gene, clone size, D gene, CDR3 DNA, CDR3 protein. D genes are given only for firm matches. Some rows have no size entry. The others give once, few or many, or a class for an expanded clone.

j_gene: TRBJ2-7; v_gene: TRBV5-1; abundance: NA; d_gene: TRBD1; CDR3nt: TGCGCCAGCAGCTTGGAGTTAGGACAGGGTATCAGCGAGCAGTACTTC; CDR3aa: CASSLELGQGISEQYF
j_gene: TRBJ2-3; v_gene: TRBV12-3/TRBV12-4; abundance: once; d_gene: NA; CDR3nt: TGTGCCAGCATCGTCACAGATACGCAGTATTTT; CDR3aa: CASIVTDTQYF
j_gene: TRBJ1-1; v_gene: TRBV5-1; abundance: NA; d_gene: NA; CDR3nt: TGCGCCAGCAGCTTAGGACAGAGGGACACTGAAGCTTTCTTT; CDR3aa: CASSLGQRDTEAFF
j_gene: TRBJ2-7; v_gene: TRBV3-1/TRBV3-2; abundance: few; d_gene: NA; CDR3nt: TGTGCCAGCAGCTTAGGCCATTCGAGATACGAGCAGTACTTC; CDR3aa: CASSLGHSRYEQYF
j_gene: TRBJ1-1; v_gene: TRBV6-5; abundance: NA; d_gene: NA; CDR3nt: TGTGCCAGCAGTTCGACTGTGAACACTGAAGCTTTCTTT; CDR3aa: CASSSTVNTEAFF
j_gene: TRBJ1-5; v_gene: TRBV19; abundance: NA; d_gene: NA; CDR3nt: TGTGCCAGTAGTATAGTCCAGGGCCTTTCAGGGCAGCCCCAGCATTTT; CDR3aa: CASSIVQGLSGQPQHF
j_gene: TRBJ2-7; v_gene: TRBV6-6; abundance: NA; d_gene: NA; CDR3nt: TGTGCCAGCAGCCCCTCGGGGGACCACGAGCAGTACTTC; CDR3aa: CASSPSGDHEQYF
j_gene: TRBJ2-3; v_gene: TRBV5-1; abundance: NA; d_gene: NA; CDR3nt: TGCGCCAGCAGCTTGGGACAGAGTGGCACAGATACGCAGTATTTT; CDR3aa: CASSLGQSGTDTQYF
j_gene: TRBJ1-2; v_gene: TRBV7-2; abundance: NA; d_gene: NA; CDR3nt: TGTGCCAGCAGCTTACGGTCAAACAACTATGGCTACACCTTC; CDR3aa: CASSLRSNNYGYTF
j_gene: TRBJ1-5; v_gene: TRBV30; abundance: NA; d_gene: TRBD1; CDR3nt: TGTGCCTCTTCAGGGGGCTCTGGTCAGCCCCAGCATTTT; CDR3aa: CASSGGSGQPQHF
j_gene: TRBJ1-1; v_gene: TRBV18; abundance: NA; d_gene: TRBD1; CDR3nt: TGTGCCAGCTCACAAAGACAGGGGATGAACACTGAAGCTTTCTTT; CDR3aa: CASSQRQGMNTEAFF
j_gene: TRBJ2-6; v_gene: TRBV11-2; abundance: NA; d_gene: TRBD2; CDR3nt: TGTGCCAGCAGCCCCTGGGGGAGGGCTGGGGCCAACGTCCTGACTTTC; CDR3aa: CASSPWGRAGANVLTF
j_gene: TRBJ1-3; v_gene: TRBV7-9; abundance: NA; d_gene: NA; CDR3nt: TGTGCCAGCAGCTTAGAGGGTTACACCATATATTTT; CDR3aa: CASSLEGYTIYF
j_gene: TRBJ1-2; v_gene: TRBV5-1; abundance: few; d_gene: NA; CDR3nt: TGCGCCAGCAGCTTGGTGGCAGGGGCCGGCTACACCTTC; CDR3aa: CASSLVAGAGYTF
j_gene: TRBJ1-1; v_gene: TRBV20-1; abundance: NA; d_gene: NA; CDR3nt: TGCAGTGCGGACCGGGGGACTGAAGCTTTCTTT; CDR3aa: CSADRGTEAFF
j_gene: TRBJ2-1; v_gene: TRBV19; abundance: NA; d_gene: TRBD2; CDR3nt: TGTGCCAGTACCCCGGGACTAGTAAATGAGCAGTTCTTC; CDR3aa: CASTPGLVNEQFF
j_gene: TRBJ1-6; v_gene: TRBV4-1; abundance: once; d_gene: TRBD1; CDR3nt: TGCGCCAGCAGCCCGACCCCGACAGGGGATTATAATTCACCCCTCCACTTT; CDR3aa: CASSPTPTGDYNSPLHF
j_gene: TRBJ1-2; v_gene: TRBV15; abundance: NA; d_gene: TRBD1; CDR3nt: TGTGCCACCAGCAGAGTGCTGGGACAGGGCAACTATGGCTACACCTTC; CDR3aa: CATSRVLGQGNYGYTF
j_gene: TRBJ2-2; v_gene: TRBV18; abundance: once; d_gene: NA; CDR3nt: TGTGCCAGCTCCCCACGGACGGGTACGAACACCGGGGAGCTGTTTTTT; CDR3aa: CASSPRTGTNTGELFF
j_gene: TRBJ1-1; v_gene: TRBV6-5; abundance: once; d_gene: NA; CDR3nt: TGTGCCAGCAGGACCTCCACTGAAGCTTTCTTT; CDR3aa: CASRTSTEAFF
j_gene: TRBJ1-5; v_gene: TRBV6-5; abundance: few; d_gene: NA; CDR3nt: TGTGCCAGCAGTTGGGGAGCGGGTCAGCCCCAGCATTTT; CDR3aa: CASSWGAGQPQHF
j_gene: TRBJ2-1; v_gene: TRBV30; abundance: once; d_gene: NA; CDR3nt: TGTGCCTGGAACAGGATGAGCTCCTACAATGAGCAGTTCTTC; CDR3aa: CAWNRMSSYNEQFF
j_gene: TRBJ1-3; v_gene: TRBV7-9; abundance: NA; d_gene: NA; CDR3nt: TGTGCCAGCAGCTTAGTCGGGACAACGATTACCGGAAACACCATATATTTT; CDR3aa: CASSLVGTTITGNTIYF
j_gene: TRBJ2-5; v_gene: TRBV4-1; abundance: NA; d_gene: NA; CDR3nt: TGCGCCAGCAGCCAAGTAGGGGGGGTCCAAGAGACCCAGTACTTC; CDR3aa: CASSQVGGVQETQYF
j_gene: TRBJ2-3; v_gene: TRBV2; abundance: NA; d_gene: TRBD2; CDR3nt: TGTGCCACGAAGGAAACTAGCGGGAGCACAGATACGCAGTATTTT; CDR3aa: CATKETSGSTDTQYF
j_gene: TRBJ2-7; v_gene: TRBV5-8; abundance: NA; d_gene: TRBD2; CDR3nt: TGTGCCAGCAGCCCCCCGTCCGGACTAGCTCACTACGAGCAGTACTTC; CDR3aa: CASSPPSGLAHYEQYF
j_gene: TRBJ1-2; v_gene: TRBV10-2; abundance: once; d_gene: TRBD1; CDR3nt: TGCGCCAGCAGTGGGGACAGGGGGCGTCGTGGCTACACCTTC; CDR3aa: CASSGDRGRRGYTF
j_gene: TRBJ1-1; v_gene: TRBV6-5; abundance: NA; d_gene: NA; CDR3nt: TGTGCCAGCAGTTATTCCGGGACCCACGGAACTGAAGCTTTCTTT; CDR3aa: CASSYSGTHGTEAFF
j_gene: TRBJ2-1; v_gene: TRBV7-2; abundance: NA; d_gene: NA; CDR3nt: TGTGCCAGCAGCCCGAGCTGGGTAGCGAGTCGGTACAATGAGCAGTTCTTC; CDR3aa: CASSPSWVASRYNEQFF
j_gene: TRBJ1-1; v_gene: TRBV27; abundance: NA; d_gene: NA; CDR3nt: TGTGCCAGCAGTTTAACTTTAGGTGGTGAAGCTTTCTTT; CDR3aa: CASSLTLGGEAFF
j_gene: TRBJ1-2; v_gene: TRBV7-2; abundance: NA; d_gene: TRBD1; CDR3nt: TGTGCCAGCAGCTTATTTTCTTCAGGGGGGGGTGGCTACACCTTC; CDR3aa: CASSLFSSGGGGYTF
j_gene: TRBJ1-3; v_gene: TRBV7-6; abundance: NA; d_gene: NA; CDR3nt: TGTGCCAGCAGCCGACAAGGGAGGGGCCCCTCTGGAAACGCCATATATTTT; CDR3aa: CASSRQGRGPSGNAIYF
j_gene: TRBJ1-6; v_gene: TRBV12-3/TRBV12-4; abundance: NA; d_gene: TRBD1; CDR3nt: TGTGCCAGCAGCGGACAGGGGATATCACCCCTCCACTTT; CDR3aa: CASSGQGISPLHF
j_gene: TRBJ1-5; v_gene: TRBV18; abundance: NA; d_gene: NA; CDR3nt: TGTGCCAGCTCACCTAACCCCGGGGATCAGCCCCAGCATTTT; CDR3aa: CASSPNPGDQPQHF